A selection of T cell receptor beta chains follows, all from one sample in a study of OX40 agonist ivuxolimab in advanced cancers. The repertoire was sequenced with immunoSEQ multiplex PCR; TCRdb's copy has only in-frame clones and lacks some. The sample carries roughly 66,000 clones, roughly 80% recorded once. Sequenced here: CD4+ or CD8+ T cells sorted from blood, sampled in a trial of the OX40 agonist ivuxolimab. The receptors derive from an adult with an advanced solid tumor such as melanoma, head and neck, liver or kidney cancer. CDR3s include the opening cysteine and the closing phenylalanine or tryptophan. D genes are given only for firm matches. For some rows the clone size is stated as once, few or many, or as a class when expanded; others skip it.

D,size,V,J,DNA,CDR3
NA,NA,TRBV28,TRBJ1-1,TGTGCCAGCAGTCCTCTCGGGGGGCGAGGCACTGAAGCTTTCTTT,CASSPLGGRGTEAFF
NA,NA,TRBV10-3,TRBJ2-3,TGTGCCACCAGAGATGAATCCACAGATACGCAGTATTTT,CATRDESTDTQYF
NA,NA,TRBV4-2,TRBJ1-2,TGTGCCAGCAGCCAAATCCCGGGACGGCGGTCGAGATTGGATGGCTACACCTTC,CASSQIPGRRSRLDGYTF
NA,NA,TRBV6-5,TRBJ2-3,TGTGCCAGCAAGGCCAGGAAGAGGACAGATACGCAGTATTTT,CASKARKRTDTQYF
TRBD2,NA,TRBV7-2,TRBJ2-5,TGTGCCAGCAGCCTACTAGCGGATGAAGAGACCCAGTACTTC,CASSLLADEETQYF
NA,NA,TRBV5-4,TRBJ1-6,TGTGCCAGCAGCCTAGTAACGGGTGGGGGAAATAATTCACCCCTCCACTTT,CASSLVTGGGNNSPLHF
NA,NA,TRBV7-2,TRBJ2-1,TGTGCCAGCAGCTTATCCGGCGGGGTGGCCTACAATGAGCAGTTCTTC,CASSLSGGVAYNEQFF
TRBD1,once,TRBV2,TRBJ1-1,TGTGCCAGCAGTGAGGGACAGGCCATAAGTGGGACAGCTTTCTTT,CASSEGQAISGTAFF
NA,NA,TRBV28,TRBJ1-4,TGTGCCAGCGCCGGGGGTCGTAATGAAAAACTGTTTTTT,CASAGGRNEKLFF
NA,NA,TRBV28,TRBJ2-5,TGTGCCAGCAGTAAGGCCGGGACCCAGTACTTC,CASSKAGTQYF
NA,once,TRBV7-9,TRBJ1-5,TGTGCCAGCAGCTTAGTGGGAAGTCAGCCCCAGCATTTT,CASSLVGSQPQHF
NA,NA,TRBV7-2,TRBJ2-7,TGTGCCAGCAGCTGGGGGACCTACGAGCAGTACTTC,CASSWGTYEQYF
NA,NA,TRBV7-2,TRBJ2-2,TGTGCCAGCAGCTTGGGGACAAAGGGCACCGGGGAGCTGTTTTTT,CASSLGTKGTGELFF
NA,NA,TRBV5-1,TRBJ1-2,TGCGCCAGCAGCTTGGAGGGAGCCTTATATGGCTACACCTTC,CASSLEGALYGYTF
NA,NA,TRBV5-1,TRBJ1-3,TGCGCCAGCAGCTTGGACGGTTCTGGAAACACCATATATTTT,CASSLDGSGNTIYF
TRBD1,NA,TRBV2,TRBJ2-7,TGTGCCAGCCTTTCGGGGACAGGGTCCTACGAGCAGTACTTC,CASLSGTGSYEQYF
NA,NA,TRBV29-1,TRBJ1-2,TGCAGCGTTGAACCCGGGGGCTGGAGCTATGGCTACACCTTC,CSVEPGGWSYGYTF
TRBD2,NA,TRBV4-1,TRBJ2-1,TGCGCCAGCAGCCAAGACTGGCGGGGGGGAGGTGAGCAGTTCTTC,CASSQDWRGGGEQFF
NA,NA,TRBV9,TRBJ2-7,TGTGCCAGCAGCACCGAAGTAGGCACCGAGCAGTACTTC,CASSTEVGTEQYF
NA,NA,TRBV10-1,TRBJ2-3,TGCGCCAGCAGTGAGACGGCGGGACCCACAGATACGCAGTATTTT,CASSETAGPTDTQYF
NA,NA,TRBV6-5,TRBJ1-1,TGTGCCAGCAGTTACTCGCGGGGGGACACTGAAGCTTTCTTT,CASSYSRGDTEAFF
NA,few,TRBV7-2,TRBJ2-3,TGTGCCAGCAGCTTTAGGGCAAGCACAGATACGCAGTATTTT,CASSFRASTDTQYF
TRBD1,NA,TRBV7-3,TRBJ2-2,TGTGCCAGCAGCCCAACGACACAGGGGGCGAGCACCGGGGAGCTGTTTTTT,CASSPTTQGASTGELFF
NA,NA,TRBV6-1,TRBJ1-2,TGCGGGGCCTCGATTAACTATGGCTACACCTTC,CGASINYGYTF
NA,NA,TRBV2,TRBJ2-1,TGTGCCAGCACTCTAGCCGGGGGTTACAATGAGCAGTTCTTC,CASTLAGGYNEQFF
NA,once,TRBV7-3,TRBJ2-2,TGTGCCAGCAGCTTAAACGGGAGAGACACCGGGGAGCTGTTTTTT,CASSLNGRDTGELFF
TRBD2,NA,TRBV18,TRBJ2-1,TGTGCCAGCTCACCCTCACTAGCGGGAGGTTCAGGGGAGCAGTTCTTC,CASSPSLAGGSGEQFF
NA,NA,TRBV5-1,TRBJ2-5,TGCGCCAGCAGCTGGACAGTTACCCAAGAGACCCAGTACTTC,CASSWTVTQETQYF
NA,NA,TRBV7-2,TRBJ2-2,TGTGCCAGCAGCGTGTTGATCACCGGGGAGCTGTTTTTT,CASSVLITGELFF
NA,NA,TRBV6-4,TRBJ1-1,TGTGCCAGCAGTGAAATGGGGGGCACTGAAGCTTTCTTT,CASSEMGGTEAFF
TRBD1,NA,TRBV18,TRBJ2-1,TGTGCCAGCTCACTACCACCGGGACAGGGTTACAATGAGCAGTTCTTC,CASSLPPGQGYNEQFF
TRBD1,NA,TRBV27,TRBJ1-1,TGTGCCAGCAGTTTCTCTCCCGGACAGGGGGCCTCTGAAGCTTTCTTT,CASSFSPGQGASEAFF